This T cell receptor beta chain stems from a study of tumor-infiltrating lymphocytes in primary liver carcinoma. Germline DNA was also extracted, while the blood RNA originated from unsorted whole blood. The CDR3 extends over 15 amino acids. Germline CDR1 is MGHRA and CDR2 is YSYEKL. The researchers produced TCR beta cDNA from 450 to 600 ng total RNA with a constant-region primer. Library construction for TCR beta comprised three nested multiplex PCR rounds performed with slightly modified ARM-PCR. In the first two PCR rounds, TRBV1-TRBV30 forward primers were paired with a C-beta reverse primer, and each round lasted approximately 9 cycles. TCRdb recomputed calls from the multiplex PCR reads with MiXCR, one row per CDR3 protein. The sample carries approximately 330,000 distinct CDR3 sequences, about two thirds recorded once. As for this clonotype: At one end, the junction sequence differs from germline, possibly due to a read error.

The gene calls are TRBV4-1 and TRBJ1-1; D might be TRBD1 (6 bases). Sample: peripheral blood. The sequence came from a man aged 35-49 years with primary liver carcinoma and hepatitis B virus infection. The CDR3 nucleotides are TGCGCCAGTGGCCAAGGGCAGGGGAGGAACAGTGAAGCTTTCTTT. Its protein is CASGQGQGRNSEAFF.